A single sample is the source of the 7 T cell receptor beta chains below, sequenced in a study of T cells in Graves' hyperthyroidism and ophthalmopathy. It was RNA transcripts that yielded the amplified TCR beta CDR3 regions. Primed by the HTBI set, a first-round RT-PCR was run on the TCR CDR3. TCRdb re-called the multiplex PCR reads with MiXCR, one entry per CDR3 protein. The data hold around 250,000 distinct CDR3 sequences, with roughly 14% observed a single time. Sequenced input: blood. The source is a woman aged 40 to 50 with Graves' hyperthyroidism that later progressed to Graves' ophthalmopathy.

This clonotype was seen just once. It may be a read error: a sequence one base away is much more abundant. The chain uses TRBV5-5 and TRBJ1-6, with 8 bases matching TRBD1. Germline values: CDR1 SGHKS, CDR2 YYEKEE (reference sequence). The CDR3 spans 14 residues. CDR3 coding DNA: TGTGCCAGCACCCCCGGGGACAGGAGTTCACCCCTCCGCTTT. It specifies CASTPGDRSSPLRF.

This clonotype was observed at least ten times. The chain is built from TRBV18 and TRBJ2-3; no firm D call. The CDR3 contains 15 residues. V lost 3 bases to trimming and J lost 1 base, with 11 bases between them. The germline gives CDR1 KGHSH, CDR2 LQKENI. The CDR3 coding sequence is TGTGCCAGCTCACCCCGGGCCACGGGCACAGATACGCAGTATTTT. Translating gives CASSPRATGTDTQYF. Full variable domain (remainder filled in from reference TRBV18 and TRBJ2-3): NAGVMQNPRHLVRRRGQEARLRCSPMKGHSHVYWYRQLPEEGLKFMVYLQKENIIDESGMPKERFSAEFPKEGPSILRIQQVVRGDSAAYFCASSPRATGTDTQYFGPGTRLTVL.

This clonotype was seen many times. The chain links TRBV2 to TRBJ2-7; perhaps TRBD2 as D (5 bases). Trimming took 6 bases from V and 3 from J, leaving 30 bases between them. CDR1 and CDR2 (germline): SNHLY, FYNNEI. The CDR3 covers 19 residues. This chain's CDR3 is CASSARVFGPFMDFYEQYF. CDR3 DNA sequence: TGTGCCAGCAGCGCTAGGGTTTTTGGCCCATTTATGGACTTCTACGAGCAGTACTTC.

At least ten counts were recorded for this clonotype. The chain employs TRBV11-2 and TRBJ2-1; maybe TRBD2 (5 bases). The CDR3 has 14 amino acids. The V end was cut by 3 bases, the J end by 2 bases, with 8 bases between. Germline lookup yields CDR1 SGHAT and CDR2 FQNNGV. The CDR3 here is CASSFLEAYNEQFF. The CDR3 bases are TGTGCCAGCAGCTTCCTGGAGGCCTACAATGAGCAGTTCTTC.

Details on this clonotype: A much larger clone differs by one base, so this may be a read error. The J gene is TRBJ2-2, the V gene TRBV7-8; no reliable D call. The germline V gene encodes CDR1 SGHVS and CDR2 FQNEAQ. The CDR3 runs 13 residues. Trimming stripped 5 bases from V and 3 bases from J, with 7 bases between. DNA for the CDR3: TGTGCCAGCAGCCTCCAGCACACCGGGGAGCTGTTTTTT. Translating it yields CASSLQHTGELFF.

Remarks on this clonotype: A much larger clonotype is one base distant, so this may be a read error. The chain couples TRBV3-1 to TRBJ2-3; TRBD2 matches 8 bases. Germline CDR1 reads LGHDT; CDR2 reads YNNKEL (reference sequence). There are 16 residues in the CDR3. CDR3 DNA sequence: TGTGTCAGCAGCCAAGAAGGACTAGCCCCCACAGATACGCAGTATTTT. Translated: CVSSQEGLAPTDTQYF.

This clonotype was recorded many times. This CDR3 is CASRTPRVAGSYNEQFF. CDR3 bases: TGTGCCAGCAGAACCCCCCGTGTAGCGGGTTCCTACAATGAGCAGTTCTTC. The chain couples TRBV27 to TRBJ2-1; 7 nucleotides align to TRBD2. The germline V gene has CDR1 MNHEY and CDR2 SMNVEV (reference sequence). The CDR3 contains 17 residues. Trimming removed 6 bases from V and 1 base from J; junction bases left unmatched: 12.